The text below deals with one T cell receptor beta chain. Its antigen remains unidentified. These data belong to a study of post-analysis software for immune sequencing data. Study in general: Included courses were relapsing-remitting and secondary progressive multiple sclerosis; progressive-relapsing multiple sclerosis was also included. Study conclusions and caveats: Higher frequency in patients than in controls was seen for roughly five TRBV segments, with TRBV5-6, TRBV5-1 and TRBV20-1 among them. Normalized Chao1 diversity was significantly reduced in patients versus controls.

Included in the TCR beta cDNA libraries were unique molecular identifiers. cDNA molecules numbering about 490,000 came from roughly 1 to 10 million T cells. Each CDR3 protein is one row after TCRdb ran MiXCR on the PCR reads. The table lists 650,000 to 900,000 distinct CDR3 sequences, around 46% of them singletons. CDR3 length: 14 residues. V shed 2 bases and J shed 3 bases, with 11 bases lying between them. Sequencing was done on a sample of blood. The chain joins TRBV12-3 or TRBV12-4 to TRBJ2-7, with D tentatively TRBD1 (6 bases). This TCR was sampled from a girl aged 5-17 years with multiple sclerosis. CDR3 residues: CASSLPGHNYEQYF. The CDR3 region has the DNA TGTGCCAGCAGTTTACCGGGACATAACTACGAGCAGTACTTC.